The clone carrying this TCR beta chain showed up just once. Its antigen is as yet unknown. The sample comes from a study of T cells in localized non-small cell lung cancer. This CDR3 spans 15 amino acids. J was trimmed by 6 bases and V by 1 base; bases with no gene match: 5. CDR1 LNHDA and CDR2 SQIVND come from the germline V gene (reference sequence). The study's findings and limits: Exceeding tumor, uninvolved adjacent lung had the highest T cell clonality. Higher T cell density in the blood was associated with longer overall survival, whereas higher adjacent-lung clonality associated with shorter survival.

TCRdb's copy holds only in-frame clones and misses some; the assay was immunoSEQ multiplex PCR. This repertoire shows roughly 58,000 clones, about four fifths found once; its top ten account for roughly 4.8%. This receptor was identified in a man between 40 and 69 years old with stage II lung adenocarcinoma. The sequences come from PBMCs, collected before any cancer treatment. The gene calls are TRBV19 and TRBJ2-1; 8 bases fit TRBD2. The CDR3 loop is CASSIGLAGLNEQFF. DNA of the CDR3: TGTGCCAGTAGTATAGGGCTAGCGGGCCTCAATGAGCAGTTCTTC.